The clone carrying this TCR beta chain was counted at least ten times. Antigen: not known. The sample comes from a study of T cells in Graves' hyperthyroidism and ophthalmopathy. Patients aged 18 to 65 had newly diagnosed hyperthyroidism that had lasted under 2 months. Fresh peripheral blood, under 13 ml, was the source of the PBMCs. TCR beta CDR3 sequences were amplified from RNA transcripts. The study used the HTBI primer set for a first-round RT-PCR of the TCR CDR3. TCRdb passed the multiplex PCR reads through MiXCR, listing each CDR3 protein once. The repertoire consists of approximately 520,000 distinct CDR3 sequences, with 20% occurring once and the leading ten covering more than 20%. Points from the study as a whole: Expanded thyroid clonotypes (above 0.001) were mostly also found in blood.

Germline CDR1 MNHNS, CDR2 SASEGT. This CDR3 has 17 amino acids. The V end was cut by 5 bases, the J end by 0 bases, with 19 bases between. The chain has TRBV6-1 and TRBJ2-5, with TRBD1 as a possible D gene (6 bases). This sequence was found in a man aged 18-30 years with Graves' hyperthyroidism. Sequencing used blood. The CDR3 sequence: CASSPERGHTYQETQYF. In nucleotides, the CDR3 is TGTGCCAGCAGTCCAGAACGGGGACATACGTACCAAGAGACCCAGTACTTC.